Below, 14 T cell receptor beta chains from the same sample are listed, as sequenced in a study of shared clonotypes between healthy human individuals. Only in-frame clones appear in the TCRdb table, and some are missing; sequencing was by immunoSEQ multiplex PCR. The table has about 1 million clones, more than 65% seen once. The material sequenced was memory CD4+ T cells sorted from blood. Indicated subset: CD45RA-negative fraction. These receptors originate from a man aged 18-30 years in good health.

V is TRBV6-6 and J is TRBJ2-7; TRBD1 is a possible D gene (7 bases). CDR1 and CDR2 (germline): MNHNY, SVGAGI (reference sequence). V gave up 10 bases and J gave up 3 bases, with 16 bases separating them. This CDR3 region has 13 residues. Here the CDR3 reads CATIDREVYEQYF. CDR3 DNA: TGTGCCACTATCGACAGGGAGGTCTACGAGCAGTACTTC.

The chain has TRBV6-6 and TRBJ2-7; D is unclear. V lost 6 bases and J 6 bases, leaving 9 bases between the germline ends. The CDR3 loop spans 11 amino acids. Per the germline V gene, CDR1 is MNHNY and CDR2 is SVGAGI (reference sequence). CDR3 coding DNA: TGTGCCAGCAGGCAGCTTGGCGAGCAGTACTTC. It codes for CASRQLGEQYF.

Worth noting for this clone: Other nucleotide sequences in the sample specify the same CDR3. The V gene is TRBV5-1, the J gene TRBJ2-7; D may be TRBD1 (6 bases). Germline CDR1 reads SGHRS; CDR2 reads YFSETQ. This CDR3 has 12 amino acids. Trimming stripped 4 bases from V and 4 bases from J, with 9 bases between. The CDR3 DNA is TGCGCCAGCAGCCCACAGGGTTACGAGCAGTACTTC. Encoded protein: CASSPQGYEQYF.

This clone was detected a few times. The sample carries other DNA sequences with the same CDR3. The rearrangement uses TRBV14 and TRBJ2-1; no reliable D call. This CDR3 spans 11 amino acids. From germline, CDR1 is SGHDN and CDR2 FVKESK. Between the trimmed V and J ends, which lost 2 bases and 4 bases, there was a span of 0 bases. The CDR3 bases are TGTGCCAGCAGCCAATACAATGAGCAGTTCTTC. Its protein is CASSQYNEQFF.

Note on this clone: Other DNA sequences within the sample encode an identical CDR3. The chain's CDR3 is CASSYRVSGANVLTF. The CDR3, as DNA: TGTGCCAGCAGCTACAGGGTCTCTGGGGCCAACGTCCTGACTTTC. This chain links TRBV5-6 with TRBJ2-6, with a tentative D call TRBD1 (6 bases). CDR1 is SGHDT, CDR2 YYEEEE, per germline. There are 15 residues in the CDR3. Trimming left V 3 bases short and J 0 bases short, with 7 bases between.

This chain links TRBV28 with TRBJ1-1; possibly TRBD1 for D (5 bases). The CDR3 is 16 amino acids. V was pared by 2 bases and J by 1 base, with 14 bases between. Germline V lookup: CDR1 MDHEN, CDR2 SYDVKM. The CDR3 sequence: CASSLGAGRWNTEAFF. In DNA form, the CDR3 reads TGTGCCAGCAGTTTAGGGGCAGGTCGATGGAACACTGAAGCTTTCTTT.

A remark on this clone: At one end the junction does not follow the germline gene, possibly because of a read error. V and J are TRBV6-5 and TRBJ2-7; TRBD2 is a possible D gene (5 bases). CDR1 and CDR2 from the germline V gene are MNHEY and SVGAGI. There are 14 residues in the CDR3. Written as DNA, the CDR3 is TGTGCCAACAGTTACCGCGGGTCGGGCCACGAGCAGTACTTC. Residues: CANSYRGSGHEQYF.

The rearrangement uses TRBV5-1 and TRBJ2-1, with 7 bases identical to TRBD1. The CDR3 has 14 amino acids. Germline CDR1 is SGHRS and CDR2 is YFSETQ. Trimming at V came to 2 bases and at J to 8 bases, leaving 7 bases not matched to a gene. CDR3 coding DNA: TGCGCCAGCAGCTTACCGACAGGGTGGGATGAGCAGTTCTTC. Translated, it gives CASSLPTGWDEQFF.

This clone was seen just once. The V gene is TRBV5-1, the J gene TRBJ2-4; 7 positions match TRBD1. V trimming: 0 bases; J trimming: 9 bases; junction bases outside the gene matches: 3. This CDR3 region has 13 residues. The germline gives CDR1 SGHRS, CDR2 YFSETQ. The CDR3 DNA sequence: TGCGCCAGCAGCTTGGGGACAGGCTCCATTCAGTACTTC. As protein: CASSLGTGSIQYF.

CDR3 in amino acids: CASSFGNSYEQYF. CDR3 nucleotide sequence: TGTGCCAGCAGTTTCGGGAACTCCTACGAGCAGTACTTC. V gene TRBV28 combines with J gene TRBJ2-7; a weak D match, TRBD2 (5 bases). The CDR3 loop spans 13 amino acids. V lost 3 bases and J lost 0, with 6 bases in between. In germline, CDR1 is MDHEN, CDR2 SYDVKM.

The chain carries TRBV10-3 and TRBJ2-7; D is possibly TRBD2 (5 bases). Looked up from germline, CDR1 is ENHRY and CDR2 is SYGVKD. The CDR3 length is 13 residues. Trimming took off 10 bases at V and 6 bases at J, with 19 bases between the two ends. CDR3 region: CATTPGPEGEQYF. The CDR3 bases are TGTGCCACTACTCCGGGCCCCGAGGGCGAGCAGTACTTC.

In its sample, this clone was seen once. V is TRBV27 and J is TRBJ2-2; 10 positions match TRBD1. Per the germline V gene, CDR1 is MNHEY and CDR2 is SMNVEV (reference sequence). CDR3 size: 18 residues. J was trimmed by 3 bases and V by 6 bases; bases with no gene match: 13. The CDR3 sequence: CASRRDPEGQGYTGELFF. The CDR3 DNA sequence: TGTGCCAGCAGACGTGATCCCGAGGGACAGGGGTACACCGGGGAGCTGTTTTTT.

This sequence joins TRBV6-5 and TRBJ2-3; D call uncertain. CDR3 length: 14 residues. The V gene's germline CDR1 is MNHEY and CDR2 SVGAGI. V was cut by 1 base and J by 0 bases, with 5 bases left in between. The CDR3 here is CASSYYASTDTQYF. CDR3 DNA sequence: TGTGCCAGCAGTTACTACGCTAGCACAGATACGCAGTATTTT.

This chain links TRBV2 with TRBJ2-7; D perhaps matches TRBD1 (6 bases). Germline V lookup: CDR1 SNHLY, CDR2 FYNNEI. V dropped 8 bases and J dropped 4 bases, with 18 bases sitting between them. This CDR3 region has 14 residues. CDR3 nucleotide sequence: TGTGCCAGCTGTAATCCAGGGGAACGGTACGAGCAGTACTTC. Protein: CASCNPGERYEQYF.